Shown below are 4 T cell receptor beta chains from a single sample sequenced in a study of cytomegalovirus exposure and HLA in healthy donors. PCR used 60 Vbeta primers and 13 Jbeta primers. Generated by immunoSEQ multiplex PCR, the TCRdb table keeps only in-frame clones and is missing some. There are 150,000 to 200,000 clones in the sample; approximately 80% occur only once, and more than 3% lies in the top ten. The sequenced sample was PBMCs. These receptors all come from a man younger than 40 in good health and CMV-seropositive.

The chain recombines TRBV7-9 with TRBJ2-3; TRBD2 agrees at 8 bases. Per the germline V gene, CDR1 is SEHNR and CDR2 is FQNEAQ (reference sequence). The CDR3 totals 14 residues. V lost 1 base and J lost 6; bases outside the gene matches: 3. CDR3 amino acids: CASSLVAGRDTQYF. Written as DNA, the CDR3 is TGTGCCAGCAGCTTAGTAGCGGGGCGTGATACGCAGTATTTT.

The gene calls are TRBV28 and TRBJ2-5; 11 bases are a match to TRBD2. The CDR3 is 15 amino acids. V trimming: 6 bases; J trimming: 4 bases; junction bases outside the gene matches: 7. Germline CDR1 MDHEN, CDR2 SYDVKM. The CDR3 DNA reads TGTGCCAGCAGAGGTAGCGGGGGGGCCATAGAGACCCAGTACTTC. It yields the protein CASRGSGGAIETQYF. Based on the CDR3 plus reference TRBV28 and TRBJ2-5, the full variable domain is DVKVTQSSRYLVKRTGEKVFLECVQDMDHENMFWYRQDPGLGLRLIYFSYDVKMKEKGDIPEGYSVSREKKERFSLILESASTNQTSMYLCASRGSGGAIETQYFGPGTRLLVL.

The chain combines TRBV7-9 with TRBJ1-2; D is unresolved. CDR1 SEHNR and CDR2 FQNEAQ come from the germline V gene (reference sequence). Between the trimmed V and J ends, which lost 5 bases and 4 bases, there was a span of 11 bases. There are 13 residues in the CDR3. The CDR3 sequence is CASSLESGYGYTF. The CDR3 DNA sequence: TGTGCCAGCAGCCTAGAATCCGGCTATGGCTACACCTTC.

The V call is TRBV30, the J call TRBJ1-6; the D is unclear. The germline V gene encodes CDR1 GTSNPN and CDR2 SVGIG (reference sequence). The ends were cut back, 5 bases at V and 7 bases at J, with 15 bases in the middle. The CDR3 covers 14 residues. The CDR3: CAWGPGLFNSPLHF. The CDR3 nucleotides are TGTGCCTGGGGGCCCGGCTTGTTCAATTCACCCCTCCACTTT.